This record concerns one TCR beta chain sequence. TCRdb passed the PCR reads through MiXCR, listing each CDR3 protein once. This sample carries about 14,000 distinct CDR3 sequences, 45% to 50% of them seen once, and the ten largest clones take 12% to 15%. This specimen belongs to a study of tumor-infiltrating lymphocytes in oesophageal squamous cell carcinoma. The CDR3 is 14 amino acids. J lost 3 bases, V lost 8 bases, and 7 bases had no gene match. The chain combines TRBV12-3 or TRBV12-4 with TRBJ2-3, with TRBD2 matching over 8 bases. What was sequenced was blood. This TCR was recovered from a male donor with esophageal squamous cell carcinoma. Here the CDR3 reads CASGVAGGTDTQYF. CDR3 bases: TGTGCCAGCGGGGTGGCGGGGGGAACAGATACGCAGTATTTT.